This TCR beta chain was identified in a study of OX40 agonist ivuxolimab in advanced cancers. Study summary: Patients were given ivuxolimab, an antibody that agonizes OX40 (CD134). The study reported partial responses in three patients: one hepatocellular carcinoma, two cutaneous melanoma.

Notes on the study in general: Partial responders treated at 0.1-3.0 mg/kg exhibited clonal expansion among the lowest measured.

This CDR3 comprises 16 residues. Trimming cost V 10 bases and J 5 bases; bases outside gene matches: 15. Per germline, CDR1 WNHNN and CDR2 SYGVQD (reference sequence). To note about this clone: Its specificity is not known.

This table comes from immunoSEQ multiplex PCR, and its TCRdb copy is limited to in-frame clones, with some not included. This sample carries about 69,000 clones, roughly nine tenths of them seen once, and the ten largest clones take under 7.5%. Blood got drawn at baseline, again on cycle 4 day 1, and then on cycle 7 day 1. This clonotype originated in an adult with an advanced solid tumor such as melanoma, head and neck, liver or kidney cancer. V and J are TRBV10-1 and TRBJ2-2; TRBD1 agrees at 8 bases. Sequencing used CD4+ or CD8+ T cells sorted from blood, obtained in a trial of the OX40 agonist ivuxolimab. CDR3 bases: TGCGCCAAAAGGGACAGGAGTGCGGTATCGACCGGGGAGCTGTTTTTT. Translating it yields CAKRDRSAVSTGELFF.